The 25 T cell receptor beta chains given below trace back to one sample, sequenced in a study of cytomegalovirus exposure and HLA in healthy donors. The PCR had 60 Vbeta and 13 Jbeta primers. Sequenced by immunoSEQ multiplex PCR; TCRdb stores in-frame clones only, minus some. The table records some 120,000 clones, 80% to 85% of them present only once. Sequenced input: PBMCs. Receptor source: a human donor in good health.

This clone was picked up a small number of times. The chain uses TRBV28 and TRBJ1-1; weak D call: TRBD1 (6 bases). CDR1 is MDHEN and CDR2 is SYDVKM in the germline V gene. This CDR3 is built from 12 residues. V was cut by 6 bases and J by 11 bases, with 16 bases left in between. For the CDR3, the DNA is TGTGCCAGCAGAGCCGCTACAGGGATGGCTTTCTTT. This sequence encodes CASRAATGMAFF.

The CDR3 nucleotides are TGTGCCAGCAGTTACTCGGAGAAGGTGAACACTGAAGCTTTCTTT. Encoded protein: CASSYSEKVNTEAFF. V usage is TRBV6-6 and J usage is TRBJ1-1; the D is unclear. The germline V gene encodes CDR1 MNHNY and CDR2 SVGAGI (reference sequence). V gave up 0 bases and J gave up 0 bases, with 8 bases separating them. This CDR3 spans 15 amino acids.

V is TRBV5-1 and J is TRBJ1-1, with 9 bases that match TRBD1. The V segment lost 8 bases and the J segment 4 bases; nucleotides outside the gene matches: 18. The germline V gene has CDR1 SGHRS and CDR2 YFSETQ. The CDR3 loop spans 17 amino acids. The CDR3 sequence: CASTGGGFGTGTTEAFF. DNA of the CDR3: TGCGCCAGTACTGGAGGGGGATTCGGGACAGGGACCACTGAAGCTTTCTTT. The full variable domain, in which reference TRBV5-1 and TRBJ1-1 provide the parts outside the CDR3, is KAGVTQTPRYLIKTRGQQVTLSCSPISGHRSVSWYQQTPGQGLQFLFEYFSETQRNKGNFPGRFSGRQFSNSRSEMNVSTLELGDSALYLCASTGGGFGTGTTEAFFGQGTRLTVV.

The V gene is TRBV13, the J gene TRBJ2-2; 7 bases align to TRBD2. The CDR3 consists of 18 residues. The trim removed 0 bases at V and 4 bases at J, leaving 11 bases unmatched. From germline, CDR1 is PRHDT and CDR2 FYEKMQ (reference sequence). The CDR3 nucleotides are TGTGCCAGCAGCTTAGGCAAGGATGGGGAGGGAGGCACCGGGGAGCTGTTTTTT. Amino acids: CASSLGKDGEGGTGELFF.

The rearrangement joins TRBV18 to TRBJ2-1; TRBD1 agrees at 9 bases. The germline gives CDR1 KGHSH, CDR2 LQKENI. This CDR3 has 16 residues. V was clipped by 3 bases and J by 7 bases; unmatched bases: 10. The CDR3 sequence is CASSPNSGQGGNEQFF. DNA for the CDR3: TGTGCCAGCTCACCCAATTCGGGACAGGGAGGAAATGAGCAGTTCTTC.

The J gene is TRBJ1-1, the V gene TRBV19; 9 nucleotides match TRBD1. Germline loops: CDR1 LNHDA, CDR2 SQIVND (reference sequence). The CDR3 loop spans 14 amino acids. The V gene end was trimmed by 5 bases and the J gene end by 2 bases; junction bases not matched to a gene: 3. The CDR3 spells CASSHRGPNTEAFF. The CDR3 DNA reads TGTGCCAGTAGTCACAGGGGGCCTAACACTGAAGCTTTCTTT. Drawing the rest from reference TRBV19 and TRBJ1-1, the complete variable domain is DGGITQSPKYLFRKEGQNVTLSCEQNLNHDAMYWYRQDPGQGLRLIYYSQIVNDFQKGDIAEGYSVSREKKESFPLTVTSAQKNPTAFYLCASSHRGPNTEAFFGQGTRLTVV.

Worth noting for this clone: It is likely a read error: a sequence one base away is far more abundant. CDR3 residues: CASSQSPGSTYGYTF. The CDR3 nucleotides are TGTGCCAGCAGCCAATCCCCTGGGAGTACCTATGGCTACACCTTC. J is TRBJ1-2 and V is TRBV4-2; D gene unclear. Per germline, CDR1 LGHNA and CDR2 YNFKEQ. Trimming left V 2 bases short and J 4 bases short, with 14 bases between. The CDR3 contains 15 residues.

The chain recombines TRBV19 with TRBJ2-7; the match to TRBD2 covers 12 bases. This CDR3 is built from 15 residues. Trimming at V came to 9 bases and at J to 2 bases, leaving 8 bases not matched to a gene. From germline, CDR1 is LNHDA and CDR2 SQIVND (reference sequence). Here the CDR3 DNA reads TGTGCCAGCCCGAATCTAGCGGGGGGGCCCTACGAGCAGTACTTC. It encodes CASPNLAGGPYEQYF.

The CDR3, as DNA: TGTGCCAGCAGTGTTTTGGAGGATGAAAAACTGTTTTTT. This encodes CASSVLEDEKLFF. This sequence joins TRBV2 and TRBJ1-4; unclear D gene. CDR1 SNHLY and CDR2 FYNNEI come from the germline V gene. V dropped 4 bases and J dropped 6 bases, with 9 bases sitting between them. This CDR3 comprises 13 residues.

This sequence joins TRBV19 and TRBJ2-7; weak D call: TRBD2 (6 bases). Germline V gene sequence: CDR1 LNHDA, CDR2 SQIVND (reference sequence). The V end was cut by 3 bases, the J end by 2 bases, with 14 bases between. The CDR3 runs 15 residues. The CDR3, as DNA: TGTGCCAGTAGTATTACTTCGGACTATACCTACGAGCAGTACTTC. It codes for CASSITSDYTYEQYF.

The V call is TRBV7-9, the J call TRBJ1-2; tentatively, D is TRBD1 (6 bases). From germline, CDR1 is SEHNR and CDR2 FQNEAQ (reference sequence). The CDR3 is made up of 13 amino acids. Trimming shortened V by 6 bases and J by 6 bases, and 14 bases separated the two germline ends. CDR3 in DNA: TGTGCCAGCAGTATCGCCGGGACAAATGGCTACACCTTC. It yields the protein CASSIAGTNGYTF. Drawing the rest from reference TRBV7-9 and TRBJ1-2, the complete variable domain is DTGVSQNPRHKITKRGQNVTFRCDPISEHNRLYWYRQTLGQGPEFLTYFQNEAQLEKSRLLSDRFSAERPKGSFSTLEIQRTEQGDSAMYLCASSIAGTNGYTFGSGTRLTVV.

Here the CDR3 reads CASSLLTSTDTQYF. CDR3 nucleotides: TGTGCCAGCAGCTTATTAACTAGCACAGATACGCAGTATTTT. The rearrangement uses TRBV7-8 and TRBJ2-3; D remains ambiguous. The CDR3 loop spans 14 amino acids. The V and J ends lost 2 bases and 0 bases respectively, with 6 bases between them. Germline loops: CDR1 SGHVS, CDR2 FQNEAQ. The whole variable domain, filled in from reference TRBV7-8 and TRBJ2-3, reads GAGVSQSPRYKVAKRGQDVALRCDPISGHVSLFWYQQALGQGPEFLTYFQNEAQLDKSGLPSDRFFAERPEGSVSTLKIQRTQQEDSAVYLCASSLLTSTDTQYFGPGTRLTVL.

V gene TRBV9 combines with J gene TRBJ2-3; D is ambiguous. The CDR3 has 11 amino acids. Per the germline V gene, CDR1 is SGDLS and CDR2 is YYNGEE. Between the trimmed V and J ends, which lost 2 bases and 5 bases, there was a span of 3 bases. The CDR3 loop reads CASSVLDTQYF. CDR3 nucleotides: TGTGCCAGCAGCGTCCTAGATACGCAGTATTTT.

This clone was observed a few times. The gene calls are TRBV19 and TRBJ1-1, with D maybe TRBD1 (5 bases). V gave up 6 bases and J gave up 1 base, with 9 bases separating them. Looked up from germline, CDR1 is LNHDA and CDR2 is SQIVND (reference sequence). This CDR3 region has 13 residues. The CDR3, as DNA: TGTGCCAGTAGCCTGACAGCGAACACTGAAGCTTTCTTT. As protein: CASSLTANTEAFF.

The rearrangement joins TRBV5-4 to TRBJ1-2; 7 bases are a match to TRBD1. V lost 0 bases, J lost 8 bases, and 7 bases stayed unmatched. CDR3 length: 14 amino acids. Per the germline V gene, CDR1 is SGHNT and CDR2 is YYREEE (reference sequence). CDR3 protein: CASSLDATGRGYTF. The CDR3 DNA reads TGTGCCAGCAGCTTGGACGCGACAGGGCGAGGCTACACCTTC.

In its sample, this clone was seen once. J is TRBJ1-5 and V is TRBV27; TRBD1 aligns across 9 bases. CDR1 and CDR2 from the germline V gene are MNHEY and SMNVEV (reference sequence). The CDR3 sequence is 14 residues long. The J segment lost 2 bases and the V segment lost 10 bases, leaving 6 bases of the junction unmatched. CDR3 sequence: CATRTGVGNQPQHF. The DNA of the CDR3 is TGTGCCACCCGGACAGGGGTCGGCAATCAGCCCCAGCATTTT.

The V gene is TRBV10-2, the J gene TRBJ1-2; D is possibly TRBD1 (6 bases). There are 14 residues in the CDR3. V lost 7 bases and J lost 8, with 20 bases in between. Germline CDR1 and CDR2: WSHSY and SAAADI. In DNA, the CDR3 is TGCGCCAGCACCTCCCCTCGAGGGGGATTGGGCTACACCTTC. Its translation: CASTSPRGGLGYTF.

This chain uses TRBV7-2 with TRBJ1-2; D gene unclear. The germline V gene encodes CDR1 SGHTA and CDR2 FQGNSA. V shed 5 bases and J shed 4 bases, with 11 bases lying between them. CDR3 size: 13 residues. The CDR3 sequence is CASSPETGYGYTF. CDR3 nucleotides: TGTGCCAGCAGCCCGGAGACGGGCTATGGCTACACCTTC. Based on the CDR3 plus reference TRBV7-2 and TRBJ1-2, the full variable domain is GAGVSQSPSNKVTEKGKDVELRCDPISGHTALYWYRQSLGQGLEFLIYFQGNSAPDKSGLPSDRFSAERTGGSVSTLTIQRTQQEDSAVYLCASSPETGYGYTFGSGTRLTVV.

The V and J genes are TRBV7-3 and TRBJ1-1, with D tentatively TRBD1 (5 bases). Germline V gives CDR1 SGHTA, CDR2 FQGTGA. This CDR3 contains 12 residues. The ends were cut back, 8 bases at V and 9 bases at J, with 16 bases in the middle. The CDR3 DNA is TGTGCCAGCCTCCCCGTGGGGCTACAAGCTTTCTTT. It encodes CASLPVGLQAFF.

This chain links TRBV25-1 with TRBJ1-1; D is undetermined. CDR3 length equals 13 residues. The V gene lost 6 bases and the J gene lost 11 bases, with 19 bases spanning the gap. The germline V gene encodes CDR1 MGHDK and CDR2 SYGVNS. The CDR3 loop is CASSRGHPEIAFF. As DNA, the CDR3 is TGTGCCAGCAGCCGAGGGCACCCCGAGATCGCTTTCTTT. The variable domain in full, with the rest retrieved from reference TRBV25-1 and TRBJ1-1, is EADIYQTPRYLVIGTGKKITLECSQTMGHDKMYWYQQDPGMELHLIHYSYGVNSTEKGDLSSESTVSRIRTEHFPLTLESARPSHTSQYLCASSRGHPEIAFFGQGTRLTVV.

The rearrangement uses TRBV9 and TRBJ2-1; D unresolved. The CDR3 length is 11 residues. Deletions cut 4 bases from V and 5 bases from J, with 4 bases between. Germline CDR1 SGDLS, CDR2 YYNGEE. The CDR3 DNA is TGTGCCAGCAGCTCTAACAATGAGCAGTTCTTC. Its translation: CASSSNNEQFF.

V and J are TRBV7-8 and TRBJ2-6; no clear D gene. Per the germline V gene, CDR1 is SGHVS and CDR2 is FQNEAQ. V was cut by 5 bases and J by 4 bases, with 9 bases left in between. The CDR3 consists of 14 residues. The CDR3 DNA reads as TGTGCCAGCAGCCCTTCGGAGGGGGCCAACGTCCTGACTTTC. Translated: CASSPSEGANVLTF.

The rearrangement joins TRBV7-6 to TRBJ1-2, with a weak D call TRBD1 (5 bases). The germline V gene has CDR1 SGHVS and CDR2 FNYEAQ. V was trimmed by 4 bases and J by 1 base, leaving 7 bases between them. The CDR3 spans 13 residues. The CDR3 loop is CASSSQVNYGYTF. In DNA form, the CDR3 reads TGTGCCAGCAGCTCACAGGTTAACTATGGCTACACCTTC.

The chain recombines TRBV29-1 with TRBJ2-3, with unresolved D. The CDR3 contains 12 residues. V gave up 4 bases and J gave up 0 bases, with 5 bases separating them. CDR1 and CDR2 (germline): SQVTM, ANQGSEA. The CDR3 DNA sequence: TGCAGCGTTGCTGTTAGCACAGATACGCAGTATTTT. It is translated as CSVAVSTDTQYF.

The J gene is TRBJ2-3, the V gene TRBV5-1; the D gene is possibly TRBD2 (5 bases). The CDR3 is 18 residues long. Germline lookup yields CDR1 SGHRS and CDR2 YFSETQ. The V end was cut by 2 bases, the J end by 0 bases, with 19 bases between. This chain's CDR3 is CASSFLRSDSPSTDTQYF. CDR3 bases: TGCGCCAGCAGCTTCTTGCGTAGCGATTCTCCTAGCACAGATACGCAGTATTTT.